This T cell receptor beta chain was captured in a study of human T cells and chemical hapten exposure. Study-level points and caveats: As the donors had alopecia, their immune response may differ from healthy people's. Patch test score showed a positive correlation with PT1 expanded TCR counts.

With respect to this clonotype: Its antigen is as yet unknown.

TCRdb called the RACE reads again in MiXCR, with one record for every CDR3 protein. The sample carries 100,000 or so distinct CDR3 sequences, under 40% recorded once. Time point meaning: patch test 3, about 24 weeks after DPC sensitization. Treatment of the sample: therapeutic diphenylcyclopropenone sensitization with weekly scalp DPC. Patients had alopecia, were aged 18 to 70, and were not pregnant. CDR1 DFQATT and CDR2 SNEGSKA come from the germline V gene (reference sequence). With 5 bases removed from V and 3 bases from J, the gap between germline ends came to 22 bases. This CDR3 is built from 16 residues.

This receptor was taken from a middle-aged man with alopecia areata. Some clones in this sample may be carry-over from other donors' samples. This chain links TRBV20-1 with TRBJ2-5, with D possibly matching TRBD2 (6 bases). Material: whole blood, obtained in connection with sensitization to the hapten diphenylcyclopropenone (DPC). Here the CDR3 DNA reads TGCAGTGCTGGAGGACTAACGAGACTACGAAAAGAGACCCAGTACTTC. It yields the protein CSAGGLTRLRKETQYF.